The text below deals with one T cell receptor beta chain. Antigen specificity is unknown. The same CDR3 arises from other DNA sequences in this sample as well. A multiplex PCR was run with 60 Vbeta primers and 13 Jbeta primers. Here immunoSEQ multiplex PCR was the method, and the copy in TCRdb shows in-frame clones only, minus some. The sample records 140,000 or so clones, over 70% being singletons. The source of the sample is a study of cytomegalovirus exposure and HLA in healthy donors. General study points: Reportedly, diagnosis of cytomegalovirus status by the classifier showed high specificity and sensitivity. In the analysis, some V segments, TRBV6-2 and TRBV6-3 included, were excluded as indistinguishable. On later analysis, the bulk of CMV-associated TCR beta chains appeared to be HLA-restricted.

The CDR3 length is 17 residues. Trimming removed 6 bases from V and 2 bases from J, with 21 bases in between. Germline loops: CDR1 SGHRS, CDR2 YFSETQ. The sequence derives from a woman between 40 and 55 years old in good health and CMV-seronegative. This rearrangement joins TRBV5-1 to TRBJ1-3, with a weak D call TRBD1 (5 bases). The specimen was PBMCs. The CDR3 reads CASKGGPGTSAGNTIYF. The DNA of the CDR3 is TGCGCCAGCAAGGGCGGGCCAGGGACTTCTGCTGGAAACACCATATATTTT.